This TCR beta chain is drawn from a study of cytotoxic CD8 clonotypes in ibrutinib-treated CLL. CDR3 length: 12 residues. Germline CDR1 is LGHNA and CDR2 is YNFKEQ. Between the trimmed V and J ends, which lost 0 bases and 13 bases, there was a span of 12 bases. Sequenced by immunoSEQ multiplex PCR; TCRdb stores in-frame clones only, minus some. The sample lists more than 200,000 clones; under 75% were seen once. To note about this clone: The antigen is undetermined.

Study results and limitations: Sampling times, which were not matched between the groups, differed between sustained-remission patients and progressing patients.

TCR beta library input comprised approximately 1.9 micrograms of genomic DNA from cryopreserved PBMCs. The V gene is TRBV4-2, the J gene TRBJ1-1; possible D gene TRBD1, 5 bases. The sequence came from a human donor with chronic lymphocytic leukemia. This sample comprised PBMCs, obtained after 24 months of ibrutinib treatment. The CDR3 nucleotides read TGTGCCAGCAGCCAAGATGGAGGGGTCCTTTTCTTT. Translating gives CASSQDGGVLFF.